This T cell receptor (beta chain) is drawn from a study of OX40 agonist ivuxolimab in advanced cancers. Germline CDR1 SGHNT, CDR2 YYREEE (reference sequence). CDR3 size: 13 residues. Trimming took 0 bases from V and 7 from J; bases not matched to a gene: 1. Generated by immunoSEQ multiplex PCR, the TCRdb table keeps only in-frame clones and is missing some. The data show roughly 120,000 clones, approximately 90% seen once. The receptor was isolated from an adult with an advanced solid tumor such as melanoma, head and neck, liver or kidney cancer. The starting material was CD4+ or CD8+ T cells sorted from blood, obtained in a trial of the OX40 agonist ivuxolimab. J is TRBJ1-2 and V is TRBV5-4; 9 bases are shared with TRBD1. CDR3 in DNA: TGTGCCAGCAGCTTGGGGACAGGGGCTGGCTACACCTTC. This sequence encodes CASSLGTGAGYTF. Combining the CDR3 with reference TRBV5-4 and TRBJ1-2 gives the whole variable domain ETGVTQSPTHLIKTRGQQVTLRCSSQSGHNTVSWYQQALGQGPQFIFQYYREEENGRGNFPPRFSGLQFPNYSSELNVNALELDDSALYLCASSLGTGAGYTFGSGTRLTVV.